The rows below give T cell receptor beta chains drawn from one sample of a study of shared clonotypes between healthy human individuals. Produced via immunoSEQ multiplex PCR; TCRdb's table is partial and in-frame only. In the table there are under 1 million clones, 90% to 95% of which are singletons. Source material: naive CD8+ T cells sorted from blood. The receptors stem from a young man in good health. The CDR3 runs from the conserved cysteine through the conserved F or W. A D gene is named only where the DNA matches it firmly. Size values are once, few and many counts, or a class for expanded clones, and some rows have none.

D gene,V gene,clone size,J gene,CDR3 protein,CDR3 DNA
NA,TRBV7-8,once,TRBJ2-5,CASSLAYQETQYF,TGTGCCAGCAGCTTAGCTTACCAAGAGACCCAGTACTTC
TRBD2,TRBV4-1,NA,TRBJ2-3,CASSQEWAGGVTDTQYF,TGCGCCAGCAGCCAAGAATGGGCGGGAGGGGTGACAGATACGCAGTATTTT
TRBD1,TRBV6-5,once,TRBJ2-5,CASSLDRSVQETQYF,TGTGCCAGCAGTTTGGACAGGTCCGTACAAGAGACCCAGTACTTC
TRBD2,TRBV5-1,NA,TRBJ2-1,CASSLSAGGRGAYNEQFF,TGCGCCAGCAGCTTGTCAGCGGGAGGCCGGGGGGCATACAATGAGCAGTTCTTC
NA,TRBV5-1,NA,TRBJ2-5,CASSLQEQETQYF,TGCGCCAGCAGCTTGCAGGAACAAGAGACCCAGTACTTC
NA,TRBV7-9,NA,TRBJ1-2,CASSLGREWANYGYTF,TGTGCCAGCAGCTTAGGCAGGGAATGGGCTAACTATGGCTACACCTTC
NA,TRBV27,NA,TRBJ2-7,CASREFAGPYEQYF,TGTGCCAGCAGGGAGTTTGCAGGACCCTACGAGCAGTACTTC
NA,TRBV5-5,NA,TRBJ2-3,CASSLELLADTQYF,TGTGCCAGCAGCTTGGAACTATTGGCAGATACGCAGTATTTT
TRBD1,TRBV15,NA,TRBJ2-2,CATSRADRVNTGELFF,TGTGCCACCAGCAGAGCCGACAGGGTTAACACCGGGGAGCTGTTTTTT
NA,TRBV28,once,TRBJ2-5,CASSLAASSRETQYF,TGTGCCAGCAGTTTAGCCGCGAGTAGTCGGGAGACCCAGTACTTC
TRBD2,TRBV4-3,NA,TRBJ2-7,CASSQEFSGRAREQYF,TGCGCCAGCAGCCAAGAGTTCAGCGGGAGGGCTCGCGAGCAGTACTTC
NA,TRBV7-9,few,TRBJ1-2,CASSHNRGSGVHGYTF,TGTGCCAGCAGTCATAACCGCGGCAGCGGGGTTCATGGCTACACCTTC
TRBD2,TRBV29-1,NA,TRBJ2-7,CSVGLAGAYEQYF,TGCAGCGTTGGGCTAGCGGGGGCCTACGAGCAGTACTTC
NA,TRBV28,NA,TRBJ1-2,CASSPQGRMNGYTF,TGTGCCAGCAGTCCCCAGGGACGGATGAATGGCTACACCTTC
NA,TRBV6-6,NA,TRBJ2-3,CASREGQDYTDTQYF,TGTGCCAGCAGAGAAGGACAGGACTACACAGATACGCAGTATTTT